This is a list of T cell receptor beta chains from one sample in a study of blood T cell repertoires in COVID-19. Measured with immunoSEQ multiplex PCR; TCRdb has only the in-frame clones, and not every one. The sample shows 250,000 to 300,000 clones, roughly nine tenths of them seen only once. Sequencing was done on a sample of peripheral blood. The source of these receptors is a woman aged 40 to 50 who had recovered from COVID-19. Each CDR3 is given with its conserved first and last residue. A D gene is named only where the DNA matches it firmly. The size field is filled for only some rows; it gives once, few, many or a size class.

CASSRQEITDTQYF	TGCGCCAGCAGCCGACAGGAAATCACAGATACGCAGTATTTT	.	.	TRBJ2-3	TRBV5-1
CASSLSFTDTQYF	TGTGCCAGCAGTTTATCATTCACAGATACGCAGTATTTT	.	.	TRBJ2-3	TRBV12-3/TRBV12-4
CASFRNQGSGELFF	TGTGCCAGCTTTAGGAATCAGGGGTCCGGGGAGCTGTTTTTT	.	.	TRBJ2-2	TRBV6-5
CASSLDLNQPQHF	TGTGCCAGCAGCTTAGATCTCAATCAGCCCCAGCATTTT	.	.	TRBJ1-5	TRBV11-2
CASRGQGDTEAFF	TGCGCCAGCAGGGGTCAGGGGGACACTGAAGCTTTCTTT	TRBD1	.	TRBJ1-1	TRBV4-3
CASSPETSGRTDTQYF	TGTGCCAGCAGCCCCGAGACTAGCGGTCGCACAGATACGCAGTATTTT	TRBD2	.	TRBJ2-3	TRBV7-2
CASSQIPGLYNSPLHF	TGTGCCAGCAGCCAGATACCGGGACTTTATAATTCACCCCTCCACTTT	.	.	TRBJ1-6	TRBV3-1/TRBV3-2
CASSRTGTAFF	TGTGCCAGCAGTCGAACAGGAACCGCTTTCTTT	.	few	TRBJ1-1	TRBV6-2/TRBV6-3
CASSFVSPGEQYF	TGTGCCAGCAGCTTTGTCAGCCCGGGTGAGCAGTACTTC	.	once	TRBJ2-7	TRBV7-2
CASSFRGQGLYGYTF	TGCGCCAGCAGCTTCCGAGGACAGGGATTATATGGCTACACCTTC	TRBD1	.	TRBJ1-2	TRBV5-1
CASSTPEGITNYYGYTF	TGTGCCAGTAGTACACCGGAGGGAATAACGAATTACTATGGCTACACCTTC	.	.	TRBJ1-2	TRBV19
CASSQIRTGGAAEAFF	TGCGCCAGCAGCCAAATTAGGACAGGGGGTGCGGCTGAAGCTTTCTTT	TRBD1	few	TRBJ1-1	TRBV4-1
CAISELAGDNEQFF	TGTGCCATCAGTGAGTTAGCGGGAGACAATGAGCAGTTCTTC	TRBD2	.	TRBJ2-1	TRBV10-3
CASKRQGWNQPQHF	TGTGCCAGCAAACGACAGGGGTGGAATCAGCCCCAGCATTTT	TRBD1	.	TRBJ1-5	TRBV6-1
CAISGRHPYEQYF	TGTGCCATCAGTGGGCGGCACCCCTACGAGCAGTACTTC	.	.	TRBJ2-7	TRBV10-3
CASSTSPRAGVYGYTF	TGTGCCAGTAGTACGTCCCCCAGGGCTGGCGTGTATGGCTACACCTTC	.	.	TRBJ1-2	TRBV19
CAWSSGRGYTF	TGTGCCTGGAGTTCAGGGCGGGGCTACACCTTC	.	.	TRBJ1-2	TRBV30
CASSPRTGADGNTIYF	TGCGCCAGCAGCCCGAGGACAGGGGCCGATGGAAACACCATATATTTT	TRBD1	.	TRBJ1-3	TRBV5-1
CASAFFRANTEAFF	TGTGCTAGTGCCTTTTTCAGGGCCAACACTGAAGCTTTCTTT	.	.	TRBJ1-1	TRBV12-5
CASSHIGTGNYGYTF	TGTGCCAGCAGCCATATTGGGACAGGGAACTATGGCTACACCTTC	TRBD1	.	TRBJ1-2	TRBV7-9
CASSPAEGITDTQYF	TGTGCCAGCAGCCCGGCGGAAGGCATCACAGATACGCAGTATTTT	.	once	TRBJ2-3	TRBV13
CASSQLEWYQETQYF	TGTGCCAGCAGCCAATTGGAGTGGTACCAAGAGACCCAGTACTTC	.	.	TRBJ2-5	TRBV3-1/TRBV3-2
CASSFLGHNEQFF	TGTGCCAGCAGTTTTCTAGGCCACAATGAGCAGTTCTTC	.	.	TRBJ2-1	TRBV28